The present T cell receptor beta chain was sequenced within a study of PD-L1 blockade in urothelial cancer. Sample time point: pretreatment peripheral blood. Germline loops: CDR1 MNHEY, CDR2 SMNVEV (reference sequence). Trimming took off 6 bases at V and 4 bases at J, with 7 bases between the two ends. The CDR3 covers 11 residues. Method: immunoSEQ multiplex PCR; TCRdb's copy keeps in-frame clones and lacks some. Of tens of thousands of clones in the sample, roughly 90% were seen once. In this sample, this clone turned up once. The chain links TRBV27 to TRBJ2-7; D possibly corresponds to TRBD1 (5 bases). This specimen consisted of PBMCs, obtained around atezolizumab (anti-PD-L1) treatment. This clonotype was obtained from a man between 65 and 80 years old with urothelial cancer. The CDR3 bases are TGTGCCAGCAGGAACAGGTACGAGCAGTACTTC. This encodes CASRNRYEQYF.